This TCR beta chain is from a study of blood T cell repertoires in COVID-19. Across the whole study: Spain, Italy and the United States supplied samples that represented acute and convalescent COVID-19.

Germline V gives CDR1 MNHEY, CDR2 SVGEGT. There are 16 residues in the CDR3. Trimming took off 3 bases at V and 0 bases at J, with 12 bases between the two ends. Enrollment of patients from Seattle took place during active infection, with longitudinal follow-up. Original processing methods: Nucleated cell number was recorded as an estimate derived from reference gene primer amplification. The method was immunoSEQ multiplex PCR; TCRdb's version includes in-frame clones alone and lacks a portion of them. The V and J calls and the clone size are those of that table, but D and trimming were determined from the DNA. This repertoire shows around 100,000 clones, about 89% found once; its top ten account for less than 3.5%.

Sequencing was done on a sample of peripheral blood. This chain joins TRBV6-2 or TRBV6-3 and TRBJ2-1; possible D gene TRBD2, 6 bases. The source is a middle-aged man with COVID-19, enrolled during active disease. CDR3 sequence reads: CASSYWGRSSYNEQFF. The CDR3 DNA reads TGTGCCAGCAGTTATTGGGGGAGGAGCTCCTACAATGAGCAGTTCTTC.